The present entry profiles one TCR beta chain with its context. The data were taken from a study of blood T cell repertoires in COVID-19. Per the original methods: Estimation of nucleated cell counts was performed using reference gene primer amplification. Produced via immunoSEQ multiplex PCR; TCRdb's table is partial and in-frame only. The V and J calls and clone size come from that table; D and trimming were worked out from the DNA. The data show approximately 390,000 clones, approximately 89% seen once. This CDR3 comprises 17 residues. Looked up from germline, CDR1 is LGHDT and CDR2 is YNNKEL (reference sequence). The J segment lost 6 bases and the V segment lost 1 base, leaving 7 bases of the junction unmatched.

This clonotype was sampled from a woman aged 60-75 years with COVID-19, enrolled during active disease. Sample: peripheral blood. The chain has TRBV3-1 (or the pseudogene TRBV3-2) and TRBJ2-5; 14 nucleotides agree with TRBD2. The CDR3 region is CASSQGLAGGPKKTQYF. The CDR3, as DNA: TGTGCCAGCAGCCAAGGACTAGCGGGGGGGCCTAAGAAGACCCAGTACTTC.